This entry lists 28 T cell receptor beta chains sequenced from one sample in a study of cytomegalovirus exposure and HLA in healthy donors. Use of 60 Vbeta and 13 Jbeta primers characterized the PCR. Clones were sequenced by immunoSEQ multiplex PCR, and TCRdb holds only the in-frame ones, with some missing. Of roughly 160,000 clones listed, roughly 78% are singletons. The sequenced sample consisted of PBMCs. The receptors derive from a man in his forties or fifties in good health and CMV-seronegative.

In its sample, this clone was seen a few times. The rearrangement uses TRBV27 and TRBJ2-3; tentative D call: TRBD2 (6 bases). Germline CDR1 and CDR2: MNHEY and SMNVEV (reference sequence). Trimming shortened V by 6 bases and J by 3 bases, and 10 bases separated the two germline ends. The CDR3 totals 13 residues. The CDR3 DNA sequence: TGTGCCAGCAGGAAGGAGGGAACAGATACGCAGTATTTT. This gives the protein CASRKEGTDTQYF.

This clone occurred a few times. The V and J genes are TRBV7-9 and TRBJ2-7; 10 positions agree with TRBD1. V shed 6 bases, J shed 4 bases, and the junction held 12 bases outside the gene matches. CDR1 and CDR2 (germline): SEHNR, FQNEAQ (reference sequence). The CDR3 has 16 residues. The CDR3 sequence: CASRPGGDRGRYEQYF. The CDR3 nucleotides read TGTGCCAGCAGACCGGGGGGCGACAGGGGGCGGTACGAGCAGTACTTC.

V is TRBV9 and J is TRBJ2-5; 12 nucleotides agree with TRBD2. V dropped 1 base and J dropped 5; count of bases not matched to a gene: 6. The CDR3 sequence is 16 residues long. Germline V gene sequence: CDR1 SGDLS, CDR2 YYNGEE. The CDR3 sequence: CASSVLAGGPMETQYF. CDR3 nucleotide sequence: TGTGCCAGCAGCGTACTAGCGGGAGGGCCGATGGAGACCCAGTACTTC.

The chain uses TRBV5-1 and TRBJ1-2; TRBD1 agrees at 7 bases. Looked up from germline, CDR1 is SGHRS and CDR2 is YFSETQ. The CDR3 consists of 13 residues. V shed 4 bases, J shed 3 bases, and the junction held 3 bases outside the gene matches. In DNA form, the CDR3 reads TGCGCCAGCAGCGAGGGACAGCACTATGGCTACACCTTC. It yields the protein CASSEGQHYGYTF.

V usage is TRBV7-9 and J usage is TRBJ2-7; 8 bases agree with TRBD1. CDR1 is SEHNR and CDR2 is FQNEAQ in the germline V gene (reference sequence). The V gene end was trimmed by 5 bases and the J gene end by 1 base; junction bases not matched to a gene: 7. The CDR3 totals 15 residues. The CDR3 sequence: CASSALTGVSYEQYF. The DNA for the CDR3 is TGTGCCAGCAGCGCTCTGACAGGGGTGTCCTACGAGCAGTACTTC.

The CDR3 spells CASSTGDRINTEAFF. Written as DNA, the CDR3 is TGCGCCAGCAGCACCGGGGACAGAATCAACACTGAAGCTTTCTTT. The V call is TRBV5-1, the J call TRBJ1-1; 7 nucleotides match TRBD1. The germline V gene has CDR1 SGHRS and CDR2 YFSETQ. CDR3 size: 15 residues. Trimming removed 4 bases from V and 2 bases from J; junction bases left unmatched: 8.

The chain has TRBV28 and TRBJ2-1, with 10 nucleotides matching TRBD2. Germline V lookup: CDR1 MDHEN, CDR2 SYDVKM. The CDR3 is 15 residues long. The V segment lost 3 bases and the J segment 7 bases; nucleotides outside the gene matches: 6. CDR3 DNA sequence: TGTGCCAGCAGTTTGCCTAGCGGGAGAAAGAATGAGCAGTTCTTC. This gives the protein CASSLPSGRKNEQFF.

The genes are TRBV7-2 and TRBJ2-7, with a tentative D call TRBD2 (6 bases). Germline assignment: CDR1 SGHTA and CDR2 FQGNSA. The CDR3 sequence is 14 residues long. The V end lost 1 base, the J end lost 2 bases, and 9 bases lay between the germline ends. The CDR3 DNA is TGTGCCAGCAGCTTAGGCGGGGCCCCCTACGAGCAGTACTTC. Translating gives CASSLGGAPYEQYF.

This clone was seen once. The chain employs TRBV30 and TRBJ2-7, with 8 bases lining up with TRBD2. CDR1 GTSNPN and CDR2 SVGIG come from the germline V gene (reference sequence). The trim removed 0 bases at V and 4 bases at J, leaving 5 bases unmatched. The CDR3 consists of 14 residues. The CDR3 DNA is TGTGCCTGGAGTGTAGGGACTAGGGTATACGAGCAGTACTTC. This translates into CAWSVGTRVYEQYF.

This clone was seen a few times. The V gene is TRBV7-4, the J gene TRBJ2-7; 8 bases align to TRBD2. CDR1 and CDR2 from the germline V gene are SGHVT and SQSDAQ. Trimming cost V 1 base and J 9 bases; bases outside gene matches: 11. The CDR3 sequence is 15 residues long. The CDR3 is CASSLERGCRDGQYF. The CDR3 DNA reads TGTGCCAGCAGCTTAGAGCGGGGGTGCCGGGACGGGCAGTACTTC.

The CDR3 DNA reads TGTGCCAGCAGCCAATGGCGGGGGACCTACGAGCAGTACTTC. This encodes CASSQWRGTYEQYF. The V call is TRBV14, the J call TRBJ2-7; TRBD2 aligns across 7 bases. Germline loops: CDR1 SGHDN, CDR2 FVKESK. The CDR3 spans 14 residues. With V trimmed by 2 bases and J by 2 bases, 3 bases remained unmatched.

The J gene is TRBJ2-1, the V gene TRBV6-5, with D perhaps matching TRBD2 (6 bases). The CDR3 covers 13 residues. V was shortened by 9 bases and J by 9 bases, with 18 bases between the two germline ends. Germline assignment: CDR1 MNHEY and CDR2 SVGAGI. The DNA for the CDR3 is TGTGCCAGTTCCAGGAAGCTAGCGTCTGAGCAGTTCTTC. Its protein product is CASSRKLASEQFF.

This rearrangement joins TRBV5-1 to TRBJ2-1; the D is unclear. The CDR3 totals 15 residues. Per the germline V gene, CDR1 is SGHRS and CDR2 is YFSETQ. Trimming pared 7 bases from V and 1 base from J, leaving 15 bases between. Here the CDR3 DNA reads TGCGCCAGCGTCAGGTCCACCGATTCCTACAATGAGCAGTTCTTC. This gives the protein CASVRSTDSYNEQFF. Full variable domain (missing parts from reference TRBV5-1 and TRBJ2-1): KAGVTQTPRYLIKTRGQQVTLSCSPISGHRSVSWYQQTPGQGLQFLFEYFSETQRNKGNFPGRFSGRQFSNSRSEMNVSTLELGDSALYLCASVRSTDSYNEQFFGPGTRLTVL.

The chain is built from TRBV6-6 and TRBJ2-5; 9 bases are shared with TRBD1. The DNA matches TRBJ2-7 better at its end, which makes the J call doubtful. This CDR3 spans 14 amino acids. The germline CDR1 and CDR2 sequences are MNHNY and SVGAGI (reference sequence). CDR3 residues: CASSYPGTGNEQYF. The CDR3 DNA is TGTGCCAGCAGTTATCCCGGGACAGGGAACGAGCAGTACTTC.

This clone has just a few counts. This chain uses TRBV9 with TRBJ2-1; a weak D match, TRBD2 (6 bases). This CDR3 contains 16 residues. The germline V gene has CDR1 SGDLS and CDR2 YYNGEE. V gave up 0 bases and J gave up 7 bases, with 17 bases separating them. In DNA, the CDR3 is TGTGCCAGCAGCGTAGCTGGGGCTAGCGAAAAAAATGAGCAGTTCTTC. Translation: CASSVAGASEKNEQFF.

The genes are TRBV11-2 and TRBJ1-3; TRBD1 matches 7 bases. Germline V lookup: CDR1 SGHAT, CDR2 FQNNGV. The CDR3 is 17 amino acids. J lost 0 bases, V lost 4 bases, and 9 bases had no gene match. The CDR3 sequence is CASSSVTGLFSGNTIYF. The CDR3 coding sequence is TGTGCCAGCAGCTCAGTGACAGGGTTATTCTCTGGAAACACCATATATTTT.

This chain joins TRBV18 and TRBJ1-5; no clear D gene. V gave up 6 bases and J gave up 0 bases, with 12 bases separating them. CDR1 KGHSH and CDR2 LQKENI come from the germline V gene. The CDR3 length is 15 residues. CDR3 sequence: CASSDYRDSNQPQHF. DNA of the CDR3: TGTGCCAGCTCGGACTACAGAGATAGCAATCAGCCCCAGCATTTT.

The chain uses TRBV27 and TRBJ2-3; D call uncertain. In germline, CDR1 is MNHEY, CDR2 SMNVEV (reference sequence). Trimming took off 7 bases at V and 7 bases at J, with 15 bases between the two ends. This CDR3 comprises 13 residues. The CDR3 sequence: CASTYQTGYTQYF. As DNA, the CDR3 is TGTGCCAGCACCTACCAAACGGGTTATACGCAGTATTTT.

The V gene is TRBV28, the J gene TRBJ2-3, with 12 nucleotides matching TRBD2. Germline V CDR1 and CDR2: MDHEN, SYDVKM. This CDR3 is 17 amino acids long. V gave up 4 bases and J gave up 0 bases; unmatched junction bases: 5. The CDR3 sequence: CASSSWTSGISTDTQYF. Here the CDR3 DNA reads TGTGCCAGCAGTTCCTGGACTAGCGGGATTAGCACAGATACGCAGTATTTT.

The chain uses TRBV7-2 and TRBJ2-2; 16 positions match TRBD2. V shed 5 bases and J 5 bases; nucleotides not matched to a gene: 5. Germline V gene sequence: CDR1 SGHTA, CDR2 FQGNSA. The CDR3 length is 17 residues. CDR3 DNA: TGTGCCAGCAGCGGGACTAGCGGGAGGGCCGGTACCGGGGAGCTGTTTTTT. Encoded protein: CASSGTSGRAGTGELFF.

This chain joins TRBV7-9 and TRBJ2-7; D unresolved. The CDR3 is made up of 14 amino acids. Per germline, CDR1 SEHNR and CDR2 FQNEAQ (reference sequence). V lost 5 bases to trimming and J lost 6 bases, with 17 bases between them. The CDR3: CASSPSAPMAEQYF. The CDR3 DNA reads as TGTGCCAGCAGCCCGTCCGCCCCGATGGCCGAGCAGTACTTC.

This chain uses TRBV7-2 with TRBJ2-3, with D uncertain. The CDR3 runs 14 residues. Germline CDR1 and CDR2: SGHTA and FQGNSA. Trimming left V 5 bases short and J 1 base short, with 10 bases between. The CDR3 DNA sequence: TGTGCCAGCAGCCCAACCCAGGGCACAGATACGCAGTATTTT. This encodes CASSPTQGTDTQYF.

The chain combines TRBV15 with TRBJ2-1, with TRBD1 as a possible D gene (7 bases). CDR1 is LNHNV, CDR2 YYDKDF, per germline (reference sequence). This CDR3 contains 16 residues. The V and J ends lost 5 bases and 0 bases respectively, with 14 bases between them. DNA of the CDR3: TGTGCCACCAGCCCAGGGGGAGGTAGCTCCTACAATGAGCAGTTCTTC. It codes for CATSPGGGSSYNEQFF.

The chain carries TRBV18 and TRBJ1-4; D perhaps matches TRBD1 (5 bases). The germline gives CDR1 KGHSH, CDR2 LQKENI. Trimming pared 3 bases from V and 4 bases from J, leaving 15 bases between. This CDR3 contains 16 residues. The CDR3, as DNA: TGTGCCAGCTCACCCCGGGGGTCACCCCTTAATGAAAAACTGTTTTTT. It translates to CASSPRGSPLNEKLFF.

The V gene is TRBV25-1, the J gene TRBJ2-2; TRBD1 might be the D (5 bases). This CDR3 is 15 amino acids long. V dropped 0 bases and J dropped 4 bases, with 9 bases sitting between them. CDR1 and CDR2 (germline): MGHDK, SYGVNS. The CDR3 DNA is TGTGCCAGCAGTGAATATTCGACAGTCACCGGGGAGCTGTTTTTT. Translated, it gives CASSEYSTVTGELFF.

Worth noting for this clone: A read error may produce the germline difference seen at one junction end. V is TRBV7-9 and J is TRBJ1-4; weak D call: TRBD1 (6 bases). CDR1 is SEHNR and CDR2 is FQNEAQ in the germline V gene (reference sequence). There are 11 residues in the CDR3. The CDR3 spells CSSHRAEKLFF. For the CDR3, the DNA is TGTTCCAGCCACAGGGCTGAAAAACTGTTTTTT.

To note about this clone: Other nucleotide sequences from this sample produce the same CDR3. This chain joins TRBV11-3 and TRBJ2-3, with D perhaps TRBD2 (5 bases). The CDR3 consists of 13 residues. The ends were cut back, 5 bases at V and 3 bases at J, with 9 bases in the middle. Germline V gene lookup returns CDR1 SGHNT and CDR2 YENEEA. The CDR3 DNA follows: TGTGCCAGCAGCCGGGGAACAACAGATACGCAGTATTTT. As protein: CASSRGTTDTQYF.

This chain uses TRBV7-2 with TRBJ2-1; the D gene is possibly TRBD2 (5 bases). Germline V gives CDR1 SGHTA, CDR2 FQGNSA. The length of the CDR3 is 14 residues. The V and J ends lost 1 base and 12 bases respectively, with 16 bases between them. The CDR3 DNA reads TGTGCCAGCAGCTTAGGAAGGACTCCCACGGGGCAGTTCTTC. It specifies CASSLGRTPTGQFF.